This T cell receptor beta chain was recovered during a study of CD8 T cells in Susac syndrome. RNA totalling about 0.45 to 1 ug underwent reverse transcription with random hexamers. A multiplex approach, immunoSEQ multiplex PCR, amplified TCR beta CDR3 across 54 Vbeta and 13 Jbeta. TCRdb independently ran MiXCR on the immunoSEQ multiplex PCR reads; one entry per CDR3 protein. The sample consists of 180,000 or so distinct CDR3 sequences, about 94% of them appearing once. Sequencing of TCR beta drew on CD8+ and CD4+ T cells from blood. Matched for age and sex, the controls were healthy donors. CDR3 size: 14 residues. Germline CDR1 and CDR2: LGHDT and YNNKEL (reference sequence). J lost 5 bases, V lost 5 bases, and 6 bases had no gene match.

Sequencing used CD4+ T cells from PBMCs. The sequence was collected from a human donor in good health. The chain joins TRBV3-1 to TRBJ1-1; 9 bases match TRBD1. The CDR3, as DNA: TGTGCCAGCAGCGGGGCGGACAGGGGAACTGAAGCTTTCTTT. Its protein is CASSGADRGTEAFF.